This T cell receptor (beta chain) was documented in a study of blood T cells in healthy people across ages. This clonotype was counted between two and nine times. The antigen is unknown. General observations from the study: Higher diversity, along with more naive CD4+ cells, distinguished long-lived donors from aged donors. PBMC samples, being unsorted, prevented any conclusive comparison of naive and antigen-experienced cells.

Primers used in a second PCR of about 7 to 12 cycles were a sample-barcoded 5' primer and a J-beta primer mix. All cDNA molecules were each tagged by a template-switch adaptor with 12 random nucleotides. Using its own MiXCR run on the 5' RACE reads, TCRdb lists one record per CDR3 protein. Here the sample spans approximately 1,100,000 distinct CDR3 sequences, 40% to 55% being singletons. Input material: blood. The sequence came from a woman aged 55-69 years in good health.

Here the CDR3 reads CASSLETGDDEQFF. CDR3 bases: TGTGCCAGCAGCTTAGAGACGGGAGACGATGAGCAGTTCTTC. V and J are TRBV7-2 and TRBJ2-1, with TRBD2 as a possible D gene (6 bases). Trimming took off 1 base at V and 8 bases at J, with 12 bases between the two ends. CDR3 length equals 14 residues. CDR1 SGHTA and CDR2 FQGNSA come from the germline V gene. The whole variable domain, remainder taken from reference TRBV7-2 and TRBJ2-1, is GAGVSQSPSNKVTEKGKDVELRCDPISGHTALYWYRQSLGQGLEFLIYFQGNSAPDKSGLPSDRFSAERTGGSVSTLTIQRTQQEDSAVYLCASSLETGDDEQFFGPGTRLTVL.